This T cell receptor beta chain is from a study of vaccination and CD4 T cells after COVID-19. Study information: Two of the convalescents were Hispanic, and the group consisted of six males and four females.

On this clonotype itself: Its antigen is undetermined.

The study sequenced cultured CD4+ T cell DNA using the Oncomine TCR Beta short-read assay. TCRdb itself ran the PCR reads through MiXCR, one entry per CDR3 protein. This table holds 15,000 to 20,000 distinct CDR3 sequences, 60% to 70% found once. The V end was cut by 5 bases, the J end by 6 bases, with 8 bases between. This CDR3 has 11 residues. Per the germline V gene, CDR1 is SGHAT and CDR2 is FQNNGV. Study-level points and caveats: Convalescent patients' clones that were vaccine-specific were spike mono-reactive in 304 of 307 cases.

Treatment noted: roughly 11-day PBMC culture with coronavirus spike peptide pools or control peptides (ViraFEST assay). This receptor was identified in a human donor who had recovered from COVID-19. The gene calls are TRBV11-2 and TRBJ2-7; D may be TRBD1 (6 bases). The sequencing input was CD4+ T cells from blood, cultured in vitro. The CDR3 DNA reads as TGTGCCAGCAGCAGGGGGATCGAGCAGTACTTC. Translating it yields CASSRGIEQYF.